The 25 T cell receptor beta chains below all came from one sample that was sequenced in a study of OX40 agonist ivuxolimab in advanced cancers. Using immunoSEQ multiplex PCR, the repertoire was profiled, and TCRdb retains in-frame clones only, with some absent. The sample lists tens of thousands of clones, around nine tenths occurring once. The input for sequencing was CD4+ or CD8+ T cells sorted from blood, taken in a trial of the OX40 agonist ivuxolimab. All receptors come from an adult with an advanced solid tumor such as melanoma, head and neck, liver or kidney cancer.

The V gene is TRBV5-5, the J gene TRBJ1-6; no definite D call. Trimming took off 2 bases at V and 10 bases at J, with 16 bases between the two ends. CDR3 length: 15 amino acids. Per the germline V gene, CDR1 is SGHKS and CDR2 is YYEKEE (reference sequence). CDR3 protein: CASSFSDTPSSPLHF. The CDR3 DNA sequence: TGTGCCAGCAGCTTTAGCGACACCCCAAGCTCACCCCTCCACTTT.

This clone was counted once. V is TRBV9 and J is TRBJ2-5, with 9 positions matching TRBD2. J gave up 10 bases and V 4 bases, and 5 bases lay outside the gene matches. The CDR3 is 12 residues long. Germline V gives CDR1 SGDLS, CDR2 YYNGEE. The CDR3 region has the DNA TGTGCCAGCAGCCTGCGGGGGGGCGACCAGTACTTC. Translation: CASSLRGGDQYF. The full variable domain, its missing parts supplied by reference TRBV9 and TRBJ2-5, is DSGVTQTPKHLITATGQRVTLRCSPRSGDLSVYWYQQSLDQGLQFLIQYYNGEERAKGNILERFSAQQFPDLHSELNLSSLELGDSALYFCASSLRGGDQYFGPGTRLLVL.

The sample holds a few counts of this clone. This chain connects TRBV7-9 to TRBJ1-2, with 7 bases identical to TRBD1. CDR1 and CDR2 (germline): SEHNR, FQNEAQ (reference sequence). The CDR3 consists of 16 residues. With 0 bases clipped from V and 4 bases from J, the junction kept 8 bases outside the gene matches. For the CDR3, the DNA is TGTGCCAGCAGCTTAGCCCTCCCGGGACAGTCCTATGGCTACACCTTC. Its protein product is CASSLALPGQSYGYTF.

This chain links TRBV25-1 with TRBJ2-5; possibly TRBD1 for D (6 bases). CDR3 length equals 17 residues. CDR1 is MGHDK and CDR2 is SYGVNS in the germline V gene. V lost 4 bases, J lost 1 base, and 19 bases lay in between. The CDR3 coding sequence is TGTGCCAGCAGTGCCCAGGGGATCCAAACTCTCCAAGAGACCCAGTACTTC. It specifies CASSAQGIQTLQETQYF. The complete variable domain, with remaining parts taken from reference TRBV25-1 and TRBJ2-5, reads EADIYQTPRYLVIGTGKKITLECSQTMGHDKMYWYQQDPGMELHLIHYSYGVNSTEKGDLSSESTVSRIRTEHFPLTLESARPSHTSQYLCASSAQGIQTLQETQYFGPGTRLLVL.

V is TRBV5-1 and J is TRBJ2-7, with D unresolved. The CDR3 sequence is 16 residues long. V was clipped by 2 bases and J by 1 base, with 16 bases between them. Germline V lookup: CDR1 SGHRS, CDR2 YFSETQ. The CDR3 reads CASSFGPSTSSYEQYF. The CDR3 region has the DNA TGCGCCAGCAGCTTCGGACCTTCAACTTCTTCCTACGAGCAGTACTTC.

The chain recombines TRBV29-1 with TRBJ1-2; TRBD1 might be the D (5 bases). Trimming stripped 6 bases from V and 2 bases from J, with 16 bases between. The CDR3 has 14 amino acids. CDR1 SQVTM and CDR2 ANQGSEA come from the germline V gene. The CDR3 loop reads CSVGTPGANYGYTF. The CDR3 DNA reads as TGCAGCGTCGGGACGCCGGGAGCGAACTATGGCTACACCTTC.

The V call is TRBV29-1, the J call TRBJ2-3; a possible D gene is TRBD2 (5 bases). With 3 bases removed from V and 4 bases from J, the gap between germline ends came to 11 bases. This CDR3 contains 13 residues. CDR1 and CDR2 (germline): SQVTM, ANQGSEA. CDR3 in DNA: TGCAGCGTTGATAGGGTCGGGGCAGATACGCAGTATTTT. It is translated as CSVDRVGADTQYF.

The genes are TRBV5-1 and TRBJ1-3, with 7 bases that match TRBD1. V lost 1 base to trimming and J lost 4 bases; unmatched junction nucleotides: 2. This CDR3 region has 14 residues. Germline values: CDR1 SGHRS, CDR2 YFSETQ. CDR3 sequence: CASSLTGVGNTIYF. The CDR3 coding sequence is TGCGCCAGCAGCTTGACAGGGGTCGGAAACACCATATATTTT.

The chain uses TRBV6-5 and TRBJ1-2, with a weak D call TRBD1 (5 bases). Germline assignment: CDR1 MNHEY and CDR2 SVGAGI. The ends were cut back, 2 bases at V and 5 bases at J, with 15 bases in the middle. CDR3 length equals 15 residues. The DNA of the CDR3 is TGTGCCAGCAGTTACGGGGGGTCACTGGGGTATGGCTACACCTTC. It specifies CASSYGGSLGYGYTF.

J is TRBJ2-7 and V is TRBV7-9, with 12 bases identical to TRBD1. The germline CDR1 and CDR2 sequences are SEHNR and FQNEAQ (reference sequence). This CDR3 contains 15 residues. V shed 7 bases and J 4 bases; nucleotides not matched to a gene: 8. CDR3 sequence (DNA): TGTGCCAGCACCTCTGGGGGACAGGGGGCTTACGAGCAGTACTTC. It yields the protein CASTSGGQGAYEQYF. Together with reference TRBV7-9 and TRBJ2-7, the CDR3 gives the full variable domain: DTGVSQNPRHKITKRGQNVTFRCDPISEHNRLYWYRQTLGQGPEFLTYFQNEAQLEKSRLLSDRFSAERPKGSFSTLEIQRTEQGDSAMYLCASTSGGQGAYEQYFGPGTRLTVT.

This chain connects TRBV4-2 to TRBJ2-2; 10 bases map to TRBD2. This CDR3 contains 18 residues. Germline V CDR1 and CDR2: LGHNA, YNFKEQ. After removal of 0 bases from V and 5 bases from J, the junction contained 9 bases not matched to a gene. CDR3 in DNA: TGTGCCAGCAGCCAAGATAGGCTAGCGGGAGTAAAGACCGGGGAGCTGTTTTTT. This sequence encodes CASSQDRLAGVKTGELFF.

This chain connects TRBV5-3 to TRBJ1-4, with a weak D call TRBD1 (5 bases). TRBV5-3 is placed among ORFs of uncertain function. This CDR3 has 19 amino acids. Trimming left V 2 bases short and J 0 bases short, with 20 bases between. CDR3 DNA: TGTGCCAGAAGCTTCGGACACGCTCACCACCCTTCAACTAATGAAAAACTGTTTTTT. This gives the protein CARSFGHAHHPSTNEKLFF.

This rearrangement joins TRBV19 to TRBJ1-2; TRBD1 is a possible D gene (5 bases). Germline V lookup: CDR1 LNHDA, CDR2 SQIVND (reference sequence). The CDR3 runs to 16 residues. Trimming shortened V by 4 bases and J by 7 bases, and 22 bases separated the two germline ends. The DNA of the CDR3 is TGTGCCAGTAGTACAAGGGGCGCGGGCCAAACTGGTGGCTACACCTTC. The encoded protein is CASSTRGAGQTGGYTF.

The chain recombines TRBV9 with TRBJ1-3; D call uncertain. Trimming pared 5 bases from V and 0 bases from J, leaving 9 bases between. This CDR3 has 14 amino acids. Germline lookup yields CDR1 SGDLS and CDR2 YYNGEE. The CDR3 coding sequence is TGTGCCAGCAGTTTTACCAGCTCTGGAAACACCATATATTTT. Translation: CASSFTSSGNTIYF.

This clone was seen just once. The chain has TRBV7-2 and TRBJ1-3; the D is unclear. Germline V gene lookup returns CDR1 SGHTA and CDR2 FQGNSA. This CDR3 has 13 residues. V was clipped by 2 bases and J by 4 bases, with 6 bases between them. The CDR3 region is CASSLLNGNTIYF. The CDR3 region has the DNA TGTGCCAGCAGCTTACTTAACGGAAACACCATATATTTT.

The rearrangement links TRBV30 to TRBJ2-7; D ambiguous. This CDR3 has 11 residues. Germline values: CDR1 GTSNPN, CDR2 SVGIG (reference sequence). The germline V and J ends were trimmed by 2 bases and 0 bases, with 2 bases remaining between them. The CDR3 nucleotides are TGTGCCTGGAGTCGCTCCTACGAGCAGTACTTC. Residues: CAWSRSYEQYF. The whole variable domain, remainder taken from reference TRBV30 and TRBJ2-7, is SQTIHQWPATLVQPVGSPLSLECTVEGTSNPNLYWYRQAAGRGLQLLFYSVGIGQISSEVPQNLSASRPQDRQFILSSKKLLLSDSGFYLCAWSRSYEQYFGPGTRLTVT.

The chain has TRBV28 and TRBJ2-7; D is unclear. This CDR3 region has 14 residues. V was shortened by 6 bases and J by 1 base, with 13 bases between the two germline ends. Germline V CDR1 and CDR2: MDHEN, SYDVKM. The CDR3 region is CASRPKGRSYEQYF. The CDR3 bases are TGTGCCAGCAGGCCGAAAGGCCGGTCCTACGAGCAGTACTTC.

This sequence joins TRBV13 and TRBJ2-1; 12 positions match TRBD1. The CDR3 totals 15 residues. Germline V gene data show CDR1 as PRHDT and CDR2 as FYEKMQ (reference sequence). Germline trimming cut 5 bases from V and 6 bases from J; bases unmatched to any gene: 5. CDR3 coding DNA: TGTGCCAGCAGCCCGGGACAGGGGGCTAGCAATGAGCAGTTCTTC. Amino acids: CASSPGQGASNEQFF.

The chain joins TRBV19 to TRBJ2-1; maybe TRBD2 (6 bases). The V end was cut by 5 bases, the J end by 7 bases, with 12 bases between. This CDR3 has 13 amino acids. Germline V gives CDR1 LNHDA, CDR2 SQIVND (reference sequence). CDR3 residues: CASSPVGGNEQFF. The CDR3, as DNA: TGTGCCAGTAGTCCTGTTGGGGGGAATGAGCAGTTCTTC.

V gene TRBV5-1 combines with J gene TRBJ2-7, with D possibly matching TRBD1 (5 bases). V lost 0 bases and J lost 7, with 11 bases in between. The CDR3 loop spans 13 amino acids. CDR1 is SGHRS, CDR2 YFSETQ, per germline. CDR3 amino acids: CASSLGARVEQYF. CDR3 bases: TGCGCCAGCAGCTTGGGAGCCAGGGTTGAGCAGTACTTC.

The J gene is TRBJ1-4, the V gene TRBV10-3; D is unclear. Germline lookup yields CDR1 ENHRY and CDR2 SYGVKD. Trimming removed 7 bases at V and 8 bases at J, with 14 bases between. CDR3 size: 13 residues. CDR3 coding DNA: TGTGCCATCAACCAAGACCCGGGGGAAAAACTGTTTTTT. This translates into CAINQDPGEKLFF.

The genes are TRBV5-1 and TRBJ2-1; 10 nucleotides align to TRBD1. Germline V gene data show CDR1 as SGHRS and CDR2 as YFSETQ. The CDR3 is 16 residues long. V was clipped by 4 bases and J by 7 bases; unmatched bases: 11. The CDR3 sequence is CASSREPGQGWNEQFF. The CDR3 bases are TGCGCCAGCAGCAGGGAACCGGGACAGGGGTGGAATGAGCAGTTCTTC.

The rearrangement links TRBV5-4 to TRBJ2-1, with 11 bases identical to TRBD2. Germline V gene lookup returns CDR1 SGHNT and CDR2 YYREEE (reference sequence). This CDR3 contains 15 residues. The V segment lost 2 bases and the J segment 10 bases; nucleotides outside the gene matches: 8. In DNA form, the CDR3 reads TGTGCCAGCAGCTTTGGGCTAGCGGGGGGTGACGAGCAGTTCTTC. It yields the protein CASSFGLAGGDEQFF.

The V gene is TRBV7-8, the J gene TRBJ1-3, with a possible D match to TRBD1 (5 bases). The V and J ends lost 5 bases and 0 bases respectively, with 8 bases between them. CDR1 SGHVS and CDR2 FQNEAQ come from the germline V gene. The CDR3 sequence is 14 residues long. The CDR3, as DNA: TGTGCCAGCAGCCCCGGGACCTCTGGAAACACCATATATTTT. It is translated as CASSPGTSGNTIYF. Full variable domain (outside the CDR3, taken from reference TRBV7-8 and TRBJ1-3): GAGVSQSPRYKVAKRGQDVALRCDPISGHVSLFWYQQALGQGPEFLTYFQNEAQLDKSGLPSDRFFAERPEGSVSTLKIQRTQQEDSAVYLCASSPGTSGNTIYFGEGSWLTVV.

In its sample, this clone was seen a few times. The rearrangement joins TRBV5-1 to TRBJ1-2; TRBD1 matches 7 bases. The CDR3 is made up of 13 amino acids. The V segment lost 4 bases and the J segment 6 bases; nucleotides outside the gene matches: 6. CDR1 and CDR2 (germline): SGHRS, YFSETQ. CDR3 sequence reads: CASSVQGGDGYTF. The CDR3 coding sequence is TGCGCCAGCAGCGTGCAGGGGGGAGATGGCTACACCTTC. The variable domain in full, with the rest retrieved from reference TRBV5-1 and TRBJ1-2, is KAGVTQTPRYLIKTRGQQVTLSCSPISGHRSVSWYQQTPGQGLQFLFEYFSETQRNKGNFPGRFSGRQFSNSRSEMNVSTLELGDSALYLCASSVQGGDGYTFGSGTRLTVV.